The following is a T cell receptor (beta chain) sequence with its context. This sample was included in a study of Ad26.COV2.S vaccination and SARS-CoV-2 variants. Measured with immunoSEQ multiplex PCR; TCRdb has only the in-frame clones, and not every one. This table holds about 320,000 clones, around four fifths found once. The V gene lost 4 bases and the J gene lost 1 base, with 13 bases spanning the gap. This CDR3 contains 15 residues. Germline V lookup: CDR1 KGHSH, CDR2 LQKENI. Treatment here: 15 to 20 received Ad26.COV2.S at low or high dose, single or two shots; about 5 received placebo; per-sample allocation not given. It was on day 63 after the first vaccine or placebo injection that samples were taken.

The TCR was taken from a person aged 18 to 65 who received the Ad26.COV2.S COVID-19 vaccine or a placebo. This chain links TRBV18 with TRBJ1-1, with D unresolved. The sequencing here drew on peripheral blood, taken in a trial of Ad26.COV2.S vaccine versus placebo. The CDR3, as DNA: TGTGCCAGCTCACTTGAGGGCAGCGGGAACACTGAAGCTTTCTTT. Protein: CASSLEGSGNTEAFF.